This T cell receptor beta chain is drawn from a study of T cells of healthy individuals (dated by TCRdb to 2017 to 2018). The germline V gene (reference sequence) sets CDR1 to LGHDT and CDR2 to YNNKEL. From the cysteine up to the phenylalanine, the CDR3 has a length of 15 residues. Just the 45-base CDR3 DNA is kept, in frame starting at base 1. Libraries were built with 5' RACE. Sequencing relied on an Illumina MiSeq. In-frame beta chains were kept once TCRdb had trimmed the public reads at Q25 with fastp and called clones with MiXCR. Rows matching on CDR3 protein sequence are summarized as one entry with the most common DNA and genes. For this sample the table gives about 96,000 distinct CDR3 sequences, of which roughly 15% were detected only once. Roughly 6.1% of the sample rests with the top ten. About this clonotype itself: The antigen this receptor binds is unknown. Germline is not matched at one junction end, which may reflect a read error.

This chain is built from TRBV3-1 and TRBJ2-7, and 8 bases in between align with TRBD2. The TCR originated in a human donor in good health. The DNA sequence reads TGTGCCAGCTGCCAAGGTTTTAGCGGGATGGTCGAGCAGTACTTC. Its translation reads: CASCQGFSGMVEQYF.